This is a list of T cell receptor beta chains from one sample in a study of T-cell reconstitution after alpha-beta-depleted transplantation in children. TCRdb ran MiXCR on the PCR reads and lists one entry per CDR3 protein. The sample lists 300,000 to 350,000 distinct CDR3 sequences, roughly 15% occurring once. The sequencing here drew on PBMCs, mostly from graft donor cells, taken 360 days after TCRalphabeta/CD19-depleted stem cell transplant. The receptors here all came from a male patient aged 2-10 years who had a stem cell transplant for acute lymphoblastic leukemia, so the T cells may come from the graft donor. Each CDR3 is given with its conserved first and last residue. Each record gives: V gene, D gene, J gene, CDR3 protein. A D gene is named only where the DNA matches it firmly.

V gene: TRBV28
D gene: .
J gene: TRBJ2-3
CDR3 protein: CASSSPGNTQYF

V gene: TRBV20-1
D gene: TRBD2
J gene: TRBJ2-3
CDR3 protein: CSASLAGGDSGTDTQYF

V gene: TRBV5-6
D gene: TRBD2
J gene: TRBJ2-1
CDR3 protein: CASRLIGKRGEGEQFF

V gene: TRBV20-1
D gene: TRBD1
J gene: TRBJ2-2
CDR3 protein: CSARVDRAGELFF

V gene: TRBV5-4
D gene: TRBD1
J gene: TRBJ2-1
CDR3 protein: CASSFLGQGLGEQFF

V gene: TRBV4-2
D gene: TRBD2
J gene: TRBJ2-4
CDR3 protein: CASSHRSGVAKNIQYF

V gene: TRBV4-3
D gene: TRBD1
J gene: TRBJ1-4
CDR3 protein: CASSRKGQGAEKLFF

V gene: TRBV5-6
D gene: .
J gene: TRBJ1-4
CDR3 protein: CASSSGSIDEKLFF

V gene: TRBV7-7
D gene: .
J gene: TRBJ2-5
CDR3 protein: CASSLDENQETQYF

V gene: TRBV28
D gene: .
J gene: TRBJ2-6
CDR3 protein: CASRVWAGANVLTF

V gene: TRBV5-1
D gene: TRBD2
J gene: TRBJ2-7
CDR3 protein: CASSLGLAGAYKKAYEQYF

V gene: TRBV29-1
D gene: .
J gene: TRBJ2-5
CDR3 protein: CSARRGSGETQYF

V gene: TRBV18
D gene: .
J gene: TRBJ2-4
CDR3 protein: CASSPPSLAKNIQYF

V gene: TRBV28
D gene: .
J gene: TRBJ2-7
CDR3 protein: CASSRPPGPYEQHF

V gene: TRBV18
D gene: .
J gene: TRBJ1-5
CDR3 protein: CASSEQYSNQPQHF

V gene: TRBV9
D gene: TRBD1
J gene: TRBJ2-7
CDR3 protein: CASSRGQGPGEQYF

V gene: TRBV4-1
D gene: TRBD1
J gene: TRBJ2-2
CDR3 protein: CASSLDRGRLQPGELFF

V gene: TRBV10-3
D gene: .
J gene: TRBJ2-1
CDR3 protein: CAISERTSSYNEQFF

V gene: TRBV4-1
D gene: TRBD2
J gene: TRBJ2-6
CDR3 protein: CASSPRGLAGAGANVLTF

V gene: TRBV9
D gene: .
J gene: TRBJ2-2
CDR3 protein: CASSVVYNTGELFF

V gene: TRBV20-1
D gene: .
J gene: TRBJ2-3
CDR3 protein: CSARDLPSRATDTQYF

V gene: TRBV27
D gene: .
J gene: TRBJ2-7
CDR3 protein: CASSPWGRPYEQYF

V gene: TRBV28
D gene: .
J gene: TRBJ2-5
CDR3 protein: CASSLLGGTQYF

V gene: TRBV7-3
D gene: .
J gene: TRBJ2-1
CDR3 protein: CASSLRQIPYNEQFF

V gene: TRBV30
D gene: .
J gene: TRBJ1-2
CDR3 protein: CAWRKSFKDYTF

V gene: TRBV3-1
D gene: .
J gene: TRBJ2-7
CDR3 protein: CASSQGVDRSSYEQYF

V gene: TRBV20-1
D gene: TRBD1
J gene: TRBJ1-1
CDR3 protein: CSARGATGRTEAFF

V gene: TRBV30
D gene: .
J gene: TRBJ2-7
CDR3 protein: CAWSPGTEQYF

V gene: TRBV4-1
D gene: TRBD2
J gene: TRBJ2-1
CDR3 protein: CASSQEGPVEGGVYNEQFF

V gene: TRBV30
D gene: .
J gene: TRBJ1-3
CDR3 protein: CAWSVTGLSGNTIYF

V gene: TRBV28
D gene: .
J gene: TRBJ1-1
CDR3 protein: CASSFGPLFTEAFF

V gene: TRBV28
D gene: .
J gene: TRBJ2-7
CDR3 protein: CASSITGFYEQYF

V gene: TRBV7-2
D gene: .
J gene: TRBJ2-5
CDR3 protein: CASSLQGLFGETQYF